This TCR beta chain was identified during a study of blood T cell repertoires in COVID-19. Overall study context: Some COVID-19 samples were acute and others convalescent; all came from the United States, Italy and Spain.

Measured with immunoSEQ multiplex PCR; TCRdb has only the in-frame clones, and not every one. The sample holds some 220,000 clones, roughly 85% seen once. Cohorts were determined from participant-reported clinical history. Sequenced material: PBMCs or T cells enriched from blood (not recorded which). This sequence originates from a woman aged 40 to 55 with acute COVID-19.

The CDR3 DNA follows: TGTGCCAGCAGCCAAGACAATCTAGCAGATACGCAGTATTTT. Translated: CASSQDNLADTQYF. V is TRBV3-1 (or the pseudogene TRBV3-2) and J is TRBJ2-3; D unclear. Germline-derived CDR1 and CDR2 are LGHDT and YNNKEL (reference sequence). The CDR3 totals 14 residues. V lost 0 bases and J lost 4, with 8 bases in between.